Reported below is one T cell receptor beta chain. Its antigen is as yet unknown. Template switching added a universal primer site, and cDNA bore unique molecular identifiers. In TCRdb, the 5' RACE reads were re-called with MiXCR into one record per CDR3 protein. The sample includes hundreds of thousands of distinct CDR3 sequences, around 6.1% of them seen just once. The data originate from a study of identical twins. Study results and caveats: Memory repertoires showed no such pattern, whereas abundant cord blood beta clonotypes carried fewer insertions. Out-of-frame alpha sequences shared by twins were enriched for low generation probability. Conclusions came from cross-sectional statistical analysis, not from following the same donors.

The germline V and J ends were trimmed by 3 bases and 5 bases, with 16 bases remaining between them. Germline-derived CDR1 and CDR2 are DFQATT and SNEGSKA (reference sequence). The CDR3 consists of 14 residues. The source material was naive T cells sorted from blood. V and J are TRBV20-1 and TRBJ2-5; weak D call: TRBD1 (6 bases). The sequence was collected from a man between 18 and 35 years old in good health. The CDR3 sequence: CSASVIQGWETQYF. Here the CDR3 DNA reads TGCAGTGCTAGTGTCATACAGGGCTGGGAGACCCAGTACTTC.